The entry that follows covers one TCR beta chain sequence. The sample belongs to a study of blood T cell repertoires in COVID-19. The overall study: Some COVID-19 samples were acute and others convalescent; all came from the United States, Italy and Spain.

CDR3 length: 14 residues. V dropped 6 bases and J dropped 4 bases, with 15 bases sitting between them. CDR1 is ENHRY and CDR2 is SYGVKD in the germline V gene. This table comes from immunoSEQ multiplex PCR, and its TCRdb copy is limited to in-frame clones, with some not included. Of about 140,000 clones detected, roughly 81% appear once; the ten largest clones hold roughly 9%. The V call is TRBV10-3, the J call TRBJ1-2; no reliable D call. The sequence was obtained from a woman aged 50 to 60 with active or convalescent COVID-19. Sequenced material: peripheral blood. The CDR3 reads CAIRNDTPGYGYTF. The CDR3 region has the DNA TGTGCCATCAGGAATGACACGCCCGGCTATGGCTACACCTTC.